One and the same sample provided the 19 T cell receptor beta chains below, sequenced in a study of patients and donors after allogeneic stem cell transplantation. TCRdb used MiXCR to reprocess the RT-PCR reads, holding one entry per CDR3 protein. The repertoire includes roughly 960,000 distinct CDR3 sequences, more than 15% of them detected once, and around 5.5% sits in the top ten. Material for sequencing was blood, either unsorted or a sorted T cell fraction (not recorded which). These receptors came from a human donor who was either an allogeneic HSCT recipient or a stem cell or donor lymphocyte infusion donor (not recorded which). It is not recorded whose cells these are; they may come from a transplant donor.

This clonotype was seen a handful of times. The chain joins TRBV6-5 to TRBJ1-5, with D maybe TRBD1 (6 bases). Trimming took 2 bases from V and 4 from J, leaving 12 bases between them. The CDR3 contains 15 residues. Germline CDR1 MNHEY, CDR2 SVGAGI. CDR3 sequence (DNA): TGTGCCAGCAGTTACGGGGGGGCCGAGAATCAGCCCCAGCATTTT. Protein: CASSYGGAENQPQHF.

This clonotype turned up a few times. The V call is TRBV25-1, the J call TRBJ1-5, with TRBD1 matching over 10 bases. Per the germline V gene, CDR1 is MGHDK and CDR2 is SYGVNS. With V trimmed by 1 base and J by 7 bases, 4 bases remained unmatched. CDR3 length equals 15 residues. CDR3 nucleotide sequence: TGTGCCAGCAGTGAATGGGGGACAGGGGAGCAGCCCCAGCATTTT. Translation gives CASSEWGTGEQPQHF.

V is TRBV6-1 and J is TRBJ2-7; tentatively, D is TRBD1 (6 bases). This CDR3 contains 14 residues. Trimming stripped 7 bases from V and 0 bases from J, with 13 bases between. The germline V gene has CDR1 MNHNS and CDR2 SASEGT. The CDR3 DNA follows: TGTGCCAGCACGCCTCCGGGACACTCCTACGAGCAGTACTTC. Amino acid sequence: CASTPPGHSYEQYF.

V and J are TRBV9 and TRBJ2-3; no definite D call. Germline V gene sequence: CDR1 SGDLS, CDR2 YYNGEE. The CDR3 length is 12 residues. The V and J ends lost 0 bases and 2 bases respectively, with 1 base between them. The CDR3 DNA reads as TGTGCCAGCAGCGTAGACACAGATACGCAGTATTTT. Translation: CASSVDTDTQYF.

The chain recombines TRBV6-1 with TRBJ2-3; 10 positions agree with TRBD2. V lost 6 bases to trimming and J lost 2 bases; unmatched junction nucleotides: 8. The CDR3 contains 16 residues. CDR1 is MNHNS, CDR2 SASEGT, per germline. The chain's CDR3 is CASSLGTSVDTDTQYF. The CDR3 DNA follows: TGTGCCAGCAGCCTCGGGACTAGCGTAGACACAGATACGCAGTATTTT.

This chain joins TRBV6-2 or TRBV6-3 and TRBJ2-4, with a tentative D call TRBD1 (5 bases). Between the trimmed V and J ends, which lost 0 bases and 1 base, there was a span of 7 bases. Germline CDR1 MNHEY, CDR2 SVGEGT. This CDR3 is built from 15 residues. CDR3 DNA sequence: TGTGCCAGCAGTTACTCATGGGGCGCCAAAAACATTCAGTACTTC. It translates to CASSYSWGAKNIQYF.

This sequence joins TRBV4-2 and TRBJ2-1; 11 nucleotides match TRBD2. The CDR3 extends over 13 amino acids. Germline V lookup: CDR1 LGHNA, CDR2 YNFKEQ. Losses at the gene ends were 0 bases for V and 15 bases for J; bases not matched to a gene: 4. The CDR3: CASSQDSSGRRFF. CDR3 bases: TGTGCCAGCAGCCAAGATTCTAGCGGGAGGCGGTTCTTC.

This clonotype was seen only once. The chain links TRBV5-1 to TRBJ2-4; a possible D gene is TRBD1 (5 bases). CDR1 SGHRS and CDR2 YFSETQ come from the germline V gene. This CDR3 has 15 residues. Trimming took 0 bases from V and 6 from J, leaving 13 bases between them. The CDR3 sequence: CASSLDRTYLNIQYF. The CDR3 region has the DNA TGCGCCAGCAGCTTGGATCGGACATACTTAAACATTCAGTACTTC.

The J gene is TRBJ2-2, the V gene TRBV5-1, with TRBD1 matching over 9 bases. Germline V gene sequence: CDR1 SGHRS, CDR2 YFSETQ. There are 15 residues in the CDR3. V gave up 4 bases and J gave up 7 bases; unmatched junction bases: 8. The CDR3 protein is CASSGGTGRLGELFF. The DNA for the CDR3 is TGCGCCAGCAGCGGCGGGACAGGGAGGCTCGGGGAGCTGTTTTTT. Full variable domain (missing parts from reference TRBV5-1 and TRBJ2-2): KAGVTQTPRYLIKTRGQQVTLSCSPISGHRSVSWYQQTPGQGLQFLFEYFSETQRNKGNFPGRFSGRQFSNSRSEMNVSTLELGDSALYLCASSGGTGRLGELFFGEGSRLTVL.

The chain employs TRBV19 and TRBJ2-1; weak D call: TRBD1 (5 bases). Between the trimmed V and J ends, which lost 2 bases and 5 bases, there was a span of 13 bases. CDR3 size: 15 residues. Germline loops: CDR1 LNHDA, CDR2 SQIVND (reference sequence). The CDR3 DNA reads TGTGCCAGTAGTATAACCCCGACAGTTAACAATGAGCAGTTCTTC. Amino acids: CASSITPTVNNEQFF.

This clonotype was recorded once. CDR3 DNA sequence: TGTGCCAGCTCACCTCCAATACTTGACAGGGGGCACTACGAGCAGTACTTC. Translation gives CASSPPILDRGHYEQYF. V usage is TRBV18 and J usage is TRBJ2-7, with TRBD1 matching over 10 bases. Losses at the gene ends were 3 bases for V and 3 bases for J; bases not matched to a gene: 11. The CDR3 has 17 residues. The germline gives CDR1 KGHSH, CDR2 LQKENI.

This clonotype appeared many times. CDR3 protein: CASSSGQGNEKLFF. CDR3 DNA: TGCGCCAGCAGTTCGGGACAGGGGAATGAAAAACTGTTTTTT. The rearrangement uses TRBV5-1 and TRBJ1-4, with TRBD1 identical over 10 bases. Trimming at V came to 5 bases and at J to 5 bases, leaving 3 bases not matched to a gene. The CDR3 is made up of 14 amino acids. From germline, CDR1 is SGHRS and CDR2 YFSETQ.

This clonotype was seen more than once but under ten times. The CDR3 nucleotides read TGTGCCAGCAGCCAAACCGGGGCAAACAATGAGCAGTTCTTC. Protein product: CASSQTGANNEQFF. The chain has TRBV6-1 and TRBJ2-1; either TRBD1 or TRBD2 may supply D (5 bases each). The CDR3 contains 14 residues. Germline lookup yields CDR1 MNHNS and CDR2 SASEGT. V was cut by 6 bases and J by 5 bases, with 14 bases left in between.

This chain links TRBV11-2 with TRBJ2-7; tentative D call: TRBD1 (6 bases). Trimming cost V 2 bases and J 4 bases, with 15 bases left between them. The CDR3 has 15 amino acids. The germline gives CDR1 SGHAT, CDR2 FQNNGV. The chain's CDR3 is CASSLPGTKIYEQYF. The CDR3, as DNA: TGTGCCAGCAGCTTACCCGGGACAAAAATATACGAGCAGTACTTC. Full variable domain (rest looked up from reference TRBV11-2 and TRBJ2-7): EAGVAQSPRYKIIEKRQSVAFWCNPISGHATLYWYQQILGQGPKLLIQFQNNGVVDDSQLPKDRFSAERLKGVDSTLKIQPAKLEDSAVYLCASSLPGTKIYEQYFGPGTRLTVT.

CDR3 sequence: CSARWASGAYEQYF. The CDR3 DNA follows: TGCAGTGCTAGATGGGCATCGGGGGCCTACGAGCAGTACTTC. V gene TRBV20-1 combines with J gene TRBJ2-7, with a possible D match to TRBD2 (6 bases). Germline CDR1 DFQATT, CDR2 SNEGSKA (reference sequence). Trimming took off 2 bases at V and 2 bases at J, with 13 bases between the two ends. CDR3 length: 14 residues.

V gene TRBV19 combines with J gene TRBJ1-1; D is possibly TRBD1 (5 bases). This CDR3 has 12 residues. Looked up from germline, CDR1 is LNHDA and CDR2 is SQIVND (reference sequence). CDR3 amino acids: CAVGWGNTEAFF. CDR3 bases: TGTGCAGTGGGGTGGGGCAACACTGAAGCTTTCTTT.

J is TRBJ2-1 and V is TRBV21-1; the table's D call of TRBD1 was not tested on the DNA. TRBV21-1 is given as a pseudogene. The CDR3 is 14 amino acids. The CDR3, as DNA: TGTGCCAGCCCCCCCGGACAGGTATACAATGAGCAGTTCTTC. This sequence encodes CASPPGQVYNEQFF.

This clonotype was recorded a few times. The rearrangement uses TRBV4-2 and TRBJ2-3; D may be TRBD2 (6 bases). The length of the CDR3 is 16 residues. Germline V gene sequence: CDR1 LGHNA, CDR2 YNFKEQ. With 1 base removed from V and 5 bases from J, the gap between germline ends came to 16 bases. The CDR3 bases are TGTGCCAGCAGCCAAGTGGGCCCAACTAGCTTAGATACGCAGTATTTT. This encodes CASSQVGPTSLDTQYF.

The chain couples TRBV4-3 to TRBJ1-6; D may be TRBD1 (5 bases). V dropped 0 bases and J dropped 7 bases, with 13 bases sitting between them. The CDR3 sequence is 16 residues long. Germline assignment: CDR1 LGHNA and CDR2 YSLEER. The CDR3 nucleotides are TGCGCCAGCAGCCAAGATTGGGGCCAGGGAAATTCACCCCTCCACTTT. Translated, it gives CASSQDWGQGNSPLHF.